This T cell receptor beta chain emerged from a study of blood T cells in healthy people across ages. General study points: Older age coincided with a roughly linear decline in TCR beta diversity per million T cells.

The use of a sample-barcoded 5' primer and a J-beta primer mix characterized a second PCR of roughly 6 to 11 cycles. Each cDNA molecule was tagged by a template-switch adaptor that had 12 random nucleotides. MiXCR, run by TCRdb on the 5' RACE reads, gives a single entry per CDR3 protein. The data show about 570,000 distinct CDR3 sequences, approximately 30% seen once. The CDR3 consists of 13 residues. CDR1 SGHRS and CDR2 YFSETQ come from the germline V gene. V was cut by 4 bases and J by 2 bases, with 9 bases left in between. Regarding this clonotype: Its cognate antigen is unknown.

This sequence was found in a woman in her 70s in good health. The chain employs TRBV5-1 and TRBJ2-5; D unclear. Sequencing input: blood. The CDR3 loop is CASSDLGQETQYF. CDR3 in DNA: TGCGCCAGCAGCGATTTGGGTCAAGAGACCCAGTACTTC. The full variable domain, rest sourced from reference TRBV5-1 and TRBJ2-5, is KAGVTQTPRYLIKTRGQQVTLSCSPISGHRSVSWYQQTPGQGLQFLFEYFSETQRNKGNFPGRFSGRQFSNSRSEMNVSTLELGDSALYLCASSDLGQETQYFGPGTRLLVL.